A selection of T cell receptor beta chains follows, all from one sample in a study of OX40 agonist ivuxolimab in advanced cancers. Assay used: immunoSEQ multiplex PCR; TCRdb lists only in-frame clones, some missing. The data contain tens of thousands of clones, under 90% of them seen just once; the ten biggest clones take up under 5.5%. The specimen was CD4+ or CD8+ T cells sorted from blood, collected in a trial of the OX40 agonist ivuxolimab. The receptors come from an adult with an advanced solid tumor such as melanoma, head and neck, liver or kidney cancer. Each CDR3 is given with its conserved first and last residue. A D gene is named only where the DNA matches it firmly. Only some rows state a clone size, as once, few, many or a class for expanded clones.

D gene | clone size | J gene | V gene | CDR3 DNA | CDR3 protein
NA | NA | TRBJ1-2 | TRBV5-6 | TGTGCCAGCAGCTTTGAGGGGAACTATGGCTACACCTTC | CASSFEGNYGYTF
NA | NA | TRBJ2-1 | TRBV7-7 | TGTGCTAGCAGCCCTCGTGGGGGGCTAGCGCCCCTCGATGAGCAGTTCTTC | CASSPRGGLAPLDEQFF
NA | NA | TRBJ2-1 | TRBV19 | TGTGCCAGTAGTATCAGCCAGAATGAGCAGTTCTTC | CASSISQNEQFF
NA | NA | TRBJ1-4 | TRBV19 | TGTGCCAGTCAGGGGACAACTAATGAAAAACTGTTTTTT | CASQGTTNEKLFF
NA | NA | TRBJ2-5 | TRBV4-2 | TGTGCCAGCAGCCAGGGGGGAGGTTTGGAGACCCAGTACTTC | CASSQGGGLETQYF
TRBD2 | NA | TRBJ2-3 | TRBV11-3 | TGTGCCAGCAGCTTAACGCTAGCGGGGATCAATACGCAGTATTTT | CASSLTLAGINTQYF
NA | NA | TRBJ2-5 | TRBV19 | TGTGCCAGTAGTCCCCCGGTCGGCCTTGCGGAGACCCAGTACTTC | CASSPPVGLAETQYF
NA | NA | TRBJ2-1 | TRBV7-9 | TGTGCCAGCAGCCCTCTATCTTATTGGGACAATGAGCAGTTCTTC | CASSPLSYWDNEQFF
NA | NA | TRBJ1-1 | TRBV9 | TGTGCCAGCAGCGTAGCTACGGGGAACACTGAAGCTTTCTTT | CASSVATGNTEAFF
NA | NA | TRBJ2-5 | TRBV5-6 | TGTGCCAGCAGCTTGATCGGGTTTCCCCAAGAGACCCAGTACTTC | CASSLIGFPQETQYF
TRBD2 | NA | TRBJ2-7 | TRBV7-9 | TGTGCCAGCAGCGGTCTAGCGGGGAATTCCTACGAGCAGTACTTC | CASSGLAGNSYEQYF
NA | NA | TRBJ2-5 | TRBV29-1 | TGCAGCGTTGAAGTTGGAGCACAGGGGACCCAGTACTTC | CSVEVGAQGTQYF
NA | NA | TRBJ1-5 | TRBV4-2 | TGTGCCAGCAGCCAAGATTCGAGTAGCAATCAGCCCCAGCATTTT | CASSQDSSSNQPQHF
NA | NA | TRBJ2-3 | TRBV30 | TGTGCCTGGAGTCGGTGGGGTCAAGATACGCAGTATTTT | CAWSRWGQDTQYF
NA | NA | TRBJ2-3 | TRBV13 | TGTGCCAGCAGTCTGGGGGGGGCCCGAACAGATACGCAGTATTTT | CASSLGGARTDTQYF
NA | NA | TRBJ2-7 | TRBV5-1 | TGCGCCAGCAGCTTGTTTGGGACCTACACATCCTACGAGCAGTACTTC | CASSLFGTYTSYEQYF
TRBD1 | NA | TRBJ1-5 | TRBV6-5 | TGTGCCAGCAGCCCCCTGCAGGGGGCGAGTCAGCCCCAGCATTTT | CASSPLQGASQPQHF
NA | NA | TRBJ1-5 | TRBV5-5 | TGTGCCAGCCGGCGGGGCCAGGGGAGTGCTCAGCCCCAGCATTTT | CASRRGQGSAQPQHF
NA | NA | TRBJ1-1 | TRBV6-5 | TGTGCCACCAGGACGGGGAGGGCTGAAGCTTTCTTT | CATRTGRAEAFF
NA | NA | TRBJ2-3 | TRBV6-4 | TGTGCCACCTCTCGCCTCGGTGCGGCAGATACGCAGTATTTT | CATSRLGAADTQYF
TRBD2 | NA | TRBJ2-2 | TRBV10-2 | TGCGCCAGCAGTGAGTGGCCCCCTAGCGGCCGCGGTACCGGGGAGCTGTTTTTT | CASSEWPPSGRGTGELFF
TRBD2 | once | TRBJ2-5 | TRBV10-3 | TGTGCCAGCGGGGGGGGTTCGGTAGAGACCCAGTACTTC | CASGGGSVETQYF
TRBD2 | NA | TRBJ2-7 | TRBV9 | TGTGCCAGCAGCGTAGGGCTAGCGGGAGACGAGCAGTACTTC | CASSVGLAGDEQYF
NA | once | TRBJ2-7 | TRBV19 | TGTGCCAGTAGTGGAGGGCTTTACCACGAGCAGTACTTC | CASSGGLYHEQYF
NA | NA | TRBJ2-7 | TRBV6-5 | TGTGCCAGCAGTTCGGGGCGGCGCGAGCAGTACTTC | CASSSGRREQYF
NA | NA | TRBJ1-2 | TRBV11-3 | TGTGCCAGCAGCTTAGCGGGTAGGGGGGACACGCACCGAACTATTGGCTACACCTTC | CASSLAGRGDTHRTIGYTF
NA | once | TRBJ2-7 | TRBV6-1 | TGTGCCAGCAGTGAAGGGAGTGGGATGTCCTACGAGCAGTACTTC | CASSEGSGMSYEQYF
TRBD2 | NA | TRBJ2-5 | TRBV18 | TGTGCCAGCTCACCACCGGGACTAGCGGAGACCCAGTACTTC | CASSPPGLAETQYF
NA | NA | TRBJ1-5 | TRBV19 | TGTGCCAGTAGTATAGCGCTATATAGCAATCAGCCCCAGCATTTT | CASSIALYSNQPQHF
NA | NA | TRBJ1-5 | TRBV2 | TGTGCCAGCAGCCCCTCCGGGGTATATTATCAGCCCCAGCATTTT | CASSPSGVYYQPQHF
TRBD2 | once | TRBJ2-1 | TRBV5-4 | TGTGCCAGCAGCCCGGGACTAGCGGGGGGGCGATACAATGAGCAGTTCTTC | CASSPGLAGGRYNEQFF
TRBD1 | NA | TRBJ2-5 | TRBV6-5 | TGTGCCAGTTCTGGACAGGGCGCGACCCAGTACTTC | CASSGQGATQYF